The rows below give T cell receptor beta chains drawn from one sample of a study of blood T cells in healthy people across ages. TCRdb reanalysed the 5' RACE reads using MiXCR and keeps one entry per CDR3 protein. The sample lists hundreds of thousands of distinct CDR3 sequences, about 37% seen once, with approximately 13% in the top ten. Source material: blood. The receptor source for this set is a man in his late teens or twenties in good health. CDR3s include the opening cysteine and the closing phenylalanine or tryptophan. A D gene is named only where the DNA matches it firmly. Where a row states a size, it is once, few, many or the class of an expanded clone; other rows omit it.

D	V	J	length	size	DNA	CDR3
-	TRBV3-1	TRBJ2-1	16	-	TGTGCCAGCAGCCAAGTGTCTGGCCGCTCCTACAATGAGCAGTTCTTC	CASSQVSGRSYNEQFF
-	TRBV7-2	TRBJ1-1	15	-	TGTGCCAGCAGCCTGAAGGCACAGCCGAACACTGAAGCTTTCTTT	CASSLKAQPNTEAFF
-	TRBV6-6	TRBJ2-1	15	few	TGTGCCAGCAGTGCAGCCTGGGGGACTGGCAATGAGCAGTTCTTC	CASSAAWGTGNEQFF
TRBD1	TRBV12-3/TRBV12-4	TRBJ2-3	16	few	TGTGCCAGCAACCCCACGGGGAAGGGGGCATTCGATACGCAGTATTTT	CASNPTGKGAFDTQYF
-	TRBV14	TRBJ2-1	13	-	TGTGCCAGCAGCCAAGTATCGAAAAATGAGCAGTTCTTC	CASSQVSKNEQFF
-	TRBV7-3	TRBJ2-2	17	-	TGTGCCAGCAGCCCAAGCCGCGGGGGGACAGACACCGGGGAGCTGTTTTTT	CASSPSRGGTDTGELFF
-	TRBV27	TRBJ2-5	16	-	TGTGCCAGCAGTTTCTTTGGGGGGGCTGGTACCAATGAGCAGTACTTC	CASSFFGGAGTNEQYF
-	TRBV12-1	TRBJ2-2	15	-	TGTGCCAGCCCTTGGGGGGGGCGCAGCGCCGGGGAGCTGTTTTTT	CASPWGGRSAGELFF
TRBD1	TRBV20-1	TRBJ1-2	15	few	TGCAGTGCTAGAGTGGTAGGGGGCGCGGAGTATGGCTACACCTTC	CSARVVGGAEYGYTF
-	TRBV13	TRBJ2-7	14	few	TGTGCCAGCAGCCGAGGACGGGCCTCCTACGAGCAGTACTTC	CASSRGRASYEQYF
TRBD2	TRBV9	TRBJ2-7	15	-	TGTGCCAGCAGCCCCCGACAGCGGGGTTACGGAGAGCAGTACTTC	CASSPRQRGYGEQYF
-	TRBV4-1	TRBJ2-1	15	few	TGCGCCAGCAGCCGAGGGGCCCTCTCCTACAATGAGCAGTTCTTC	CASSRGALSYNEQFF
-	TRBV7-3	TRBJ2-1	16	few	TGTGCCAGCAGCTCCCTCGTGGCGAATACTAACAATGAGCAGTTCTTC	CASSSLVANTNNEQFF
-	TRBV7-3	TRBJ1-1	14	-	TGTGCCAGCAGCTTAAGCGGTTCGAACACTGAAGCTTTCTTT	CASSLSGSNTEAFF
TRBD2	TRBV10-2	TRBJ2-1	15	-	TGCGCCACCAAAAGAGCACTAGCGGAGCAAGAGACCCAGTTCTTC	CATKRALAEQETQFF
TRBD2	TRBV6-5	TRBJ2-3	15	many	TGTGCCAGCAGTCCGGCGGGGGGCACCACAGATACGCAGTATTTT	CASSPAGGTTDTQYF
-	TRBV20-1	TRBJ2-4	16	many	TGCAGTGCTAGAGATCCCGCAGGCTCAGCCAAAAACATTCAGTACTTC	CSARDPAGSAKNIQYF
-	TRBV6-2/TRBV6-3	TRBJ2-5	15	few	TGTGCCAGCAGTTACTATGACGTACCTCGGGAGACCCAGTACTTC	CASSYYDVPRETQYF
-	TRBV7-2	TRBJ2-7	15	many	TGTGCCAGCAGCCCATGGGCGTGGACAGACTACGAGCAGTACTTC	CASSPWAWTDYEQYF
TRBD1	TRBV5-1	TRBJ2-1	16	few	TGCGCCAGCAGCGTCGGACAGGGAGGTTTCCGCTATGAGCAGTTCTTC	CASSVGQGGFRYEQFF
-	TRBV4-3	TRBJ2-1	16	-	TGCGCCAGCAGCCAAGACCGAGCGGTCCCCACAGATACGCAGTTCTTC	CASSQDRAVPTDTQFF
-	TRBV27	TRBJ2-1	16	-	TGTGCCAGCAGTTTAGACCAAACGAGCTCCTACAATGAGCAGTTCTTC	CASSLDQTSSYNEQFF
TRBD1	TRBV20-1	TRBJ2-7	14	-	TGCAGTGCTAGTACAGGGGGCTTAGGGGACGAGCAGTACTTC	CSASTGGLGDEQYF
-	TRBV29-1	TRBJ1-1	13	few	TGCAGCGATTTAGACCGGGGCCCCACTGAAGCTTTCTTT	CSDLDRGPTEAFF
TRBD2	TRBV2	TRBJ2-5	14	few	TGTGCCAGCAGCCTGGGGGGGACCCAAGAGACCCAGTACTTC	CASSLGGTQETQYF
TRBD2	TRBV11-3	TRBJ2-1	17	-	TGTGCCAGCAGCTTAGGACTACAGCGGGGGGGCGGAAATGAGCAGTTCTTC	CASSLGLQRGGGNEQFF
-	TRBV14	TRBJ2-5	15	-	TGTGCCAGCAGCCGCGGGGGCCTGTACCAAGAGACCCAGTACTTC	CASSRGGLYQETQYF
-	TRBV4-2	TRBJ2-7	14	-	TGTGCCAGCAGCCAGTCCGGGGATTACTACGAGCAGTACTTC	CASSQSGDYYEQYF
-	TRBV20-1	TRBJ2-1	16	-	TGCAGTGCTGTTCTAGCGAACCGGGGAGACTACAATGAGCAGTTCTTC	CSAVLANRGDYNEQFF
-	TRBV27	TRBJ1-5	13	few	TGTGCCAGCAGTTTTAAGAGCAATCAGCCCCAGCATTTT	CASSFKSNQPQHF
TRBD2	TRBV20-1	TRBJ2-4	15	-	TGCAGTGCTTCTTTGGGCGGGGGGGCGACGAACATTCAGTACTTC	CSASLGGGATNIQYF
-	TRBV7-9	TRBJ2-2	13	-	TGTGCCAGCAGCACCCCCGACACCGGGGAGCTGTTTTTT	CASSTPDTGELFF
TRBD1	TRBV9	TRBJ1-1	13	-	TGTGCCAGCGGCGGACAGGGGGGCACTGAAGCTTTCTTT	CASGGQGGTEAFF
TRBD1	TRBV7-9	TRBJ1-2	14	-	TGTGCCAGCAGCGTACCGGACAGGGAGGGTGACTACACCTTC	CASSVPDREGDYTF
-	TRBV5-1	TRBJ1-1	18	few	TGCGCCAGCAGCCTCCAGGTTGATAGGGCCGAGATGAACACTGAAGCTTTCTTT	CASSLQVDRAEMNTEAFF
TRBD2	TRBV7-9	TRBJ2-7	14	few	TGTGCCAGCAGCCTTCCGGGACTAGCGAGGGAGCAGTACTTC	CASSLPGLAREQYF
TRBD1	TRBV6-6	TRBJ1-5	15	-	TGTGCCAGCAGCCGCCGGGACAGGGGGCGCCAGCCCCAGCATTTT	CASSRRDRGRQPQHF
-	TRBV20-1	TRBJ1-5	15	-	TGCAGTGCCCAGGGAAGGTCCTATAGCAATCAGCCCCAGCATTTT	CSAQGRSYSNQPQHF
-	TRBV20-1	TRBJ2-7	14	-	TGCAGTGGACACCGACCAGGAGTCTCCTACGAGCAGTACTTC	CSGHRPGVSYEQYF
-	TRBV12-3/TRBV12-4	TRBJ1-4	15	-	TGTGCCAGCAGTCCTCGGGACCCCTTAGGAGAAGAACTGTTTTTT	CASSPRDPLGEELFF
-	TRBV9	TRBJ2-7	13	few	TGTGCCAGCAGCAGCCAGGATATCTACGAGCAGTACTTC	CASSSQDIYEQYF
-	TRBV12-3/TRBV12-4	TRBJ2-7	13	many	TGTGCCAGCAGACCTCAGAGATCCTACGAGCAGTACTTC	CASRPQRSYEQYF
TRBD1	TRBV3-1	TRBJ1-2	14	many	TGTGCCAGCAGCCCCAGTTGGGGACAGTCGAGCTACACCTTC	CASSPSWGQSSYTF
TRBD1	TRBV12-3/TRBV12-4	TRBJ1-1	14	-	TGTGCCAGCACTAAGGGACAGGGTGGAGAGGAAGCTTTCTTT	CASTKGQGGEEAFF
-	TRBV5-1	TRBJ1-1	15	-	TGCGCCAGCAGCTTGCAATGGGTTAGGGACGCTGAAGCTTTCTTT	CASSLQWVRDAEAFF
TRBD1	TRBV12-3/TRBV12-4	TRBJ2-7	15	-	TGTGCCAGCACCCACCCCTCGACAGGGGGCTACGAGCAGTACTTC	CASTHPSTGGYEQYF
-	TRBV2	TRBJ1-2	13	-	TGTGCCAACCCCGGGACCGACATCTATGGCTACACCTTC	CANPGTDIYGYTF
-	TRBV20-1	TRBJ2-3	14	many	TGCAGTGCTAACAGGGACACGAGCACAGATACGCAGTATTTT	CSANRDTSTDTQYF
-	TRBV12-3/TRBV12-4	TRBJ1-2	14	-	TGTGCCAGCAGTTCCCGTGGCAGGCCGGCAGGCTACACCTTC	CASSSRGRPAGYTF